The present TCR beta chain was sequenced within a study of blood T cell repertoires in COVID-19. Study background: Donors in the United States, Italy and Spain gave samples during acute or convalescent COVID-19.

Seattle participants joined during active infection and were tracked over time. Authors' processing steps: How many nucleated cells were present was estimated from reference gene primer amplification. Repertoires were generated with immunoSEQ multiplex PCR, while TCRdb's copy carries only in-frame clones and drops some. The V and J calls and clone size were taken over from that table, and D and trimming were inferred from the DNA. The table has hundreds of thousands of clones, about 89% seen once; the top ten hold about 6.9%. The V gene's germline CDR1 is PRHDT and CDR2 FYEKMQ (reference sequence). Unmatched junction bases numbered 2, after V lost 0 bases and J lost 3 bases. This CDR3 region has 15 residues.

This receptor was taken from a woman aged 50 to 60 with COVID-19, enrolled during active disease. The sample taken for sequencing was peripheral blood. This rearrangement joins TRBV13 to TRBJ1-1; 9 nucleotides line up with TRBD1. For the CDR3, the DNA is TGTGCCAGCAGCTTAGGGGGACAGGGACACACTGAAGCTTTCTTT. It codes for CASSLGGQGHTEAFF.